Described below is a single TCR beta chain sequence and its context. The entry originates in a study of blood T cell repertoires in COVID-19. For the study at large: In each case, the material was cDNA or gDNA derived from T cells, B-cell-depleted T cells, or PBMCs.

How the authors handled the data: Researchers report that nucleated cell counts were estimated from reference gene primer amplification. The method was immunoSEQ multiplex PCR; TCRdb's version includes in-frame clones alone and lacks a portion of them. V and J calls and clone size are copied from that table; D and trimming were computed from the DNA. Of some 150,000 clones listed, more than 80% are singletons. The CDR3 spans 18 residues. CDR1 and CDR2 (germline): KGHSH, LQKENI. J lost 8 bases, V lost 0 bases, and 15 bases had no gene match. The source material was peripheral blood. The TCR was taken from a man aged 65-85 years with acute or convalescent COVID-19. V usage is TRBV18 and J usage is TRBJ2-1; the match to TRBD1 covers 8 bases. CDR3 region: CASSPPEGWTGSRDEQFF. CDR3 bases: TGTGCCAGCTCACCACCCGAGGGCTGGACAGGGAGTAGGGATGAGCAGTTCTTC.